These 3 T cell receptor beta chains came from one sample sequenced in a study of CD8 T cells in ankylosing spondylitis (dated by TCRdb to 2016 to 2017). The method was 5' RACE. The run used an Illumina HiSeq 2500. TCRdb took the public reads, trimmed them with fastp at Q25, ran MiXCR for clone calling and kept in-frame beta chains. Every CDR3 protein is listed once, alongside the most common genes and DNA of its rows. Present in this sample are about 160,000 distinct CDR3 sequences, 15% to 20% of which were seen just once. Of the sample, about 7.8% falls within the top ten clones. The sequenced material came from blood, either unsorted or a sorted T cell fraction (not recorded which). These receptors originate from a male donor with ankylosing spondylitis or in good health (not recorded which).

In this sample, this clonotype turned up a few times. This rearrangement joins TRBV5-4 to TRBJ1-1; 11 nucleotides line up with TRBD1. Germline trimming cut 2 bases from V and 1 base from J; bases unmatched to any gene: 7. CDR3 length: 17 residues. The V gene's germline CDR1 is SGHNT and CDR2 YYREEE (reference sequence). For the CDR3, the DNA is TGTGCCAGCAGCTTCACGGACAGGGGGCCCCCGAACACTGAAGCTTTCTTT. It encodes CASSFTDRGPPNTEAFF.

This clonotype occurred a few times. The gene calls are TRBV7-2 and TRBJ2-1, with 11 bases identical to TRBD1. In germline, CDR1 is SGHTA, CDR2 FQGNSA. J gave up 8 bases and V 1 base, and 10 bases lay outside the gene matches. CDR3 length: 17 amino acids. CDR3 loop: CASSLVVGQGALDEQFF. The DNA of the CDR3 is TGTGCCAGCAGCTTAGTAGTTGGACAGGGGGCGTTAGATGAGCAGTTCTTC.

CDR3 sequence: CASSIGTGSNQPQHF. Here the CDR3 DNA reads TGTGCCAGCTCAATCGGGACAGGGAGCAATCAGCCCCAGCATTTT. This chain connects TRBV18 to TRBJ1-5, with 9 positions matching TRBD1. This CDR3 is 15 amino acids long. The V segment lost 5 bases and the J segment 1 base; nucleotides outside the gene matches: 3. Germline CDR1 is KGHSH and CDR2 is LQKENI.